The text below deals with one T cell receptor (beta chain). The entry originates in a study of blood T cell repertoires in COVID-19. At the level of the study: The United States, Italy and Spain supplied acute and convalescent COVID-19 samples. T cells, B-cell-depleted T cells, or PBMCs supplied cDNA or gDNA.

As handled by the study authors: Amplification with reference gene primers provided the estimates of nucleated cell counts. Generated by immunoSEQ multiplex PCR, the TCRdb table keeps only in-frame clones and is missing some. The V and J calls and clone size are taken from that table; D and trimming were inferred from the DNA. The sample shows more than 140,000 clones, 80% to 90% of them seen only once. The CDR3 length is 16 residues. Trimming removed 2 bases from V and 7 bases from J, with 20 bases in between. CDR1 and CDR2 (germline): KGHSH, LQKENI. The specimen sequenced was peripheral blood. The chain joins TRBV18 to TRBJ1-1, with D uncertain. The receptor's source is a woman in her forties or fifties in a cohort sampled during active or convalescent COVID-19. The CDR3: CASSPVGLGEHIEAFF. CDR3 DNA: TGTGCCAGCTCACCAGTCGGACTCGGGGAACATATTGAAGCTTTCTTT.